The rows below give T cell receptor beta chains drawn from one sample of a study of T cell responses to AZD1222 COVID-19 vaccine. Method: immunoSEQ multiplex PCR; TCRdb's copy keeps in-frame clones and lacks some. The profile shows 90,000 to 120,000 clones, under 95% of them singletons. The sequenced sample was peripheral blood, obtained on day 0 of AZD1222 vaccination. These receptors all stem from an adult in good health. The CDR3 runs from the conserved cysteine through the conserved F or W. The D gene is left open where the match is weak. Only part of the rows carry a size: once, few, many, or a class if the clone is expanded.

TRBJ2-3	TRBV7-6	-	TRBD1	CASSSSKTGGVGDTQYF	TGTGCCAGCAGCTCAAGTAAGACAGGGGGCGTCGGGGATACGCAGTATTTT
TRBJ2-3	TRBV4-3	few	-	CASSPSVTSLRTDTQYF	TGCGCCAGCAGCCCCTCGGTGACAAGCTTAAGAACAGATACGCAGTATTTT
TRBJ1-1	TRBV23-1	-	TRBD1	CASSQSASDRGITRNTEAFF	TGCGCCAGCAGTCAATCAGCCTCCGACAGGGGCATCACCAGGAACACTGAAGCTTTCTTT
TRBJ2-7	TRBV6-2/TRBV6-3	once	TRBD1	CASSYGWTGDTYEQYF	TGTGCCAGCAGTTATGGGTGGACAGGGGATACCTACGAGCAGTACTTC
TRBJ1-2	TRBV4-1	-	TRBD1	CASSPRDRGRGNYGYTF	TGCGCCAGCAGCCCCCGGGACAGGGGACGAGGAAACTATGGCTACACCTTC
TRBJ2-7	TRBV7-2	-	-	CASSLGSATYEQYF	TGTGCCAGCAGCTTAGGCTCTGCAACCTACGAGCAGTACTTC
TRBJ1-4	TRBV2	-	TRBD1	CASSDYRGENEKLFF	TGTGCCAGCAGTGATTACAGGGGCGAGAATGAAAAACTGTTTTTT
TRBJ1-6	TRBV5-1	-	-	CASSMNWEPNSPLHF	TGCGCCAGCAGTATGAACTGGGAACCGAATTCACCCCTCCACTTT
TRBJ1-3	TRBV7-2	-	-	CASSATSSQGNTIYF	TGTGCCAGCAGCGCTACATCATCCCAAGGAAACACCATATATTTT
TRBJ2-5	TRBV9	-	TRBD2	CASSVGASGGADRETQYF	TGTGCCAGCAGCGTAGGGGCTAGCGGGGGGGCCGATCGGGAGACCCAGTACTTC
TRBJ1-2	TRBV28	-	TRBD1	CASSLSRQGGGYTF	TGTGCCAGCAGTTTATCTCGGCAGGGGGGCGGCTACACCTTC
TRBJ1-1	TRBV7-9	once	TRBD1	CASREGQGYTEAFF	TGTGCCAGCAGGGAGGGACAGGGCTACACTGAAGCTTTCTTT
TRBJ2-3	TRBV5-6	-	-	CASSLGADTQYF	TGTGCCAGCAGCCTTGGGGCAGATACGCAGTATTTT
TRBJ1-6	TRBV19	-	TRBD1	CASSPPGQNSPLHF	TGTGCCAGTAGTCCCCCGGGACAGAATTCACCCCTCCACTTT
TRBJ2-5	TRBV11-2	-	-	CASSAGGVQETQYF	TGTGCCAGCAGCGCGGGCGGGGTACAAGAGACCCAGTACTTC
TRBJ2-6	TRBV7-9	once	-	CASSSMDIRVGGANVLTF	TGTGCCAGCAGCTCCATGGACATACGGGTCGGCGGGGCCAACGTCCTGACTTTC
TRBJ1-1	TRBV10-2	-	-	CASTSMTGSEAFF	TGCGCCAGCACGTCAATGACAGGTTCAGAAGCTTTCTTT
TRBJ1-6	TRBV18	few	TRBD1	CASSVDRVNSPLHF	TGTGCCAGCTCAGTAGACAGGGTTAATTCACCCCTCCACTTT
TRBJ2-3	TRBV7-6	-	-	CASSPRGGGTDTQYF	TGTGCCAGCAGCCCCCGGGGTGGAGGCACAGATACGCAGTATTTT
TRBJ1-3	TRBV7-9	once	-	CASSLDIDSGNTIYF	TGTGCCAGCAGCTTAGACATAGACTCTGGAAACACCATATATTTT
TRBJ1-1	TRBV7-3	-	TRBD1	CASSENRGSTEAFF	TGTGCCAGCAGCGAAAACAGGGGGAGCACTGAAGCTTTCTTT
TRBJ1-2	TRBV5-1	-	TRBD1	CASSLDRGGDYGYTF	TGCGCCAGCAGCTTAGACAGGGGTGGGGACTATGGCTACACCTTC
TRBJ2-5	TRBV10-3	-	TRBD1	CAISAGTGGETQYF	TGTGCCATCAGTGCAGGGACAGGGGGAGAGACCCAGTACTTC
TRBJ2-7	TRBV28	-	-	CASESPSRGDLTYEQYF	TGTGCCAGCGAATCTCCGTCGAGGGGCGATCTTACCTACGAGCAGTACTTC
TRBJ1-4	TRBV6-5	-	TRBD1	CASSPRQGNEKLFF	TGTGCCAGCAGTCCCCGACAGGGAAATGAAAAACTGTTTTTT
TRBJ2-7	TRBV7-9	-	-	CASSPRDGVYEQYF	TGTGCCAGCAGCCCCCGGGATGGAGTCTACGAGCAGTACTTC
TRBJ2-6	TRBV6-2/TRBV6-3	-	-	CASSSTGVIGANVLTF	TGTGCCAGCAGTTCCACCGGGGTGATAGGGGCCAACGTCCTGACTTTC
TRBJ1-2	TRBV19	-	-	CASTDRRYYGYTF	TGTGCCAGTACCGACAGGCGATACTATGGCTACACCTTC
TRBJ1-6	TRBV19	-	TRBD1	CASSINRGGNSPLHF	TGTGCCAGTAGTATAAACAGGGGCGGTAATTCACCCCTCCACTTT
TRBJ2-2	TRBV28	once	-	CATNANTGELFF	TGTGCCACCAACGCGAACACCGGGGAGCTGTTTTTT
TRBJ1-1	TRBV19	-	TRBD1	CASRNRGTEAFF	TGTGCCAGCAGGAACAGGGGGACTGAAGCTTTCTTT
TRBJ2-2	TRBV20-1	-	TRBD1	CSASVLGTAGELFF	TGCAGTGCTAGTGTTTTGGGGACAGCCGGGGAGCTGTTTTTT
TRBJ1-6	TRBV7-9	-	-	CASSLGGEESSPLHF	TGTGCCAGCAGCTTAGGGGGGGAGGAGAGTTCACCCCTCCACTTT
TRBJ1-2	TRBV7-2	-	-	CASSLPIVGSGGYTF	TGTGCCAGCAGCTTACCCATAGTAGGGTCCGGTGGCTACACCTTC
TRBJ2-1	TRBV5-4	-	-	CASSFARGHEQFF	TGTGCCAGCAGCTTTGCGCGGGGACATGAGCAGTTCTTC
TRBJ2-3	TRBV7-9	-	-	CASSSQLADTQYF	TGTGCCAGCAGCTCCCAATTGGCAGATACGCAGTATTTT
TRBJ1-1	TRBV3-1/TRBV3-2	-	-	CASSQQSVGGSAEAFF	TGTGCCAGCAGCCAACAGTCAGTGGGGGGCTCGGCTGAAGCTTTCTTT
TRBJ1-1	TRBV5-8	-	-	CASSWDENTEAFF	TGTGCCAGCAGCTGGGACGAGAACACTGAAGCTTTCTTT
TRBJ2-2	TRBV11-2	-	-	CASSPPLIGELFF	TGTGCCAGCAGCCCCCCGTTGATCGGGGAGCTGTTTTTT
TRBJ2-7	TRBV5-6	-	-	CASSLWGRYEQYF	TGTGCCAGCAGCTTGTGGGGACGGTACGAGCAGTACTTC
TRBJ2-3	TRBV9	-	-	CASSVGGGTATDTQYF	TGTGCCAGCAGCGTAGGGGGCGGTACAGCCACAGATACGCAGTATTTT
TRBJ1-2	TRBV5-1	-	TRBD1	CASSLAGTGEDYGYTF	TGCGCCAGCAGCTTGGCTGGGACAGGGGAAGACTATGGCTACACCTTC
TRBJ1-4	TRBV12-2	once	-	CASRVRLPRLILATNEKLFF	TGTGCAAGTCGCGTCCGATTACCGAGGCTAATTTTAGCAACTAATGAAAAACTGTTTTTT
TRBJ1-1	TRBV7-7	-	-	CASSPGVGAEAFF	TGTGCCAGCAGCCCCGGGGTTGGAGCTGAAGCTTTCTTT
TRBJ1-1	TRBV6-6	-	-	CASMNLGTEAFF	TGTGCCAGCATGAATCTTGGGACAGAAGCTTTCTTT
TRBJ2-7	TRBV9	few	TRBD1	CASSATGTGTSEQYF	TGTGCCAGCAGCGCAACCGGGACAGGGACCTCCGAGCAGTACTTC
TRBJ2-1	TRBV11-2	-	-	CASSLNFNEQFF	TGTGCCAGCAGCCTGAATTTTAATGAGCAGTTCTTC
TRBJ1-1	TRBV11-3	-	-	CASSLYFGGEAFF	TGTGCCAGCAGCTTATATTTTGGTGGGGAAGCTTTCTTT
TRBJ2-3	TRBV6-4	-	TRBD2	CASSDGGGAADTQYF	TGTGCCAGCAGTGACGGCGGGGGGGCCGCAGATACGCAGTATTTT
TRBJ2-3	TRBV7-2	-	-	CASSFLFGATDTQYF	TGTGCCAGCAGCTTTTTGTTCGGGGCCACAGATACGCAGTATTTT